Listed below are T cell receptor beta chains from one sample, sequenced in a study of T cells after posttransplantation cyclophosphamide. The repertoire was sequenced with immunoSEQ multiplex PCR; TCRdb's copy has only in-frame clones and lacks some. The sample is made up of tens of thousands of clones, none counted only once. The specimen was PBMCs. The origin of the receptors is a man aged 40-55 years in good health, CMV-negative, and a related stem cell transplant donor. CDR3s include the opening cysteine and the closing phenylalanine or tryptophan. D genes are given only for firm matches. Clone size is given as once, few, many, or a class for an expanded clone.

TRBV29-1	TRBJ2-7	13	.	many	CSVRIGGVQEQYF	TGCAGCGTTCGAATTGGAGGGGTTCAAGAGCAGTACTTC
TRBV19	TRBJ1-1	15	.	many	CASLPFEGSITEAFF	TGTGCCAGCCTGCCCTTCGAGGGTTCAATCACTGAAGCTTTCTTT
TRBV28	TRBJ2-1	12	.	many	CASSFFLAEQFF	TGTGCCAGCAGTTTTTTCCTAGCAGAGCAGTTCTTC
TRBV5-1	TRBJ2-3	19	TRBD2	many	CASSGGLASGGLRTDTQYF	TGCGCCAGCAGCGGGGGGCTGGCTAGCGGGGGTTTGCGAACAGATACGCAGTATTTT
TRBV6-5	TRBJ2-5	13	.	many	CASTVDGGGSQYF	TGTGCCAGCACCGTCGATGGCGGTGGGAGCCAGTACTTC
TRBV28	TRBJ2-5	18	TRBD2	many	CASIVSGLAGARGETQYF	TGTGCCAGCATTGTTTCGGGACTAGCGGGAGCACGAGGGGAGACCCAGTACTTC
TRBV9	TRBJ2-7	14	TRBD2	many	CASSPSGSSYEQYF	TGTGCCAGCAGCCCTAGCGGGAGCTCCTACGAGCAGTACTTC
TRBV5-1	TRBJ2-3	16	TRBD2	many	CASSKGTSGWTDTQYF	TGCGCCAGCAGCAAAGGGACTAGCGGGTGGACAGATACGCAGTATTTT
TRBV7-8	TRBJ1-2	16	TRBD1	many	CASSLVSGQGNYGYTF	TGTGCCAGCAGCTTAGTTTCGGGACAGGGCAACTATGGCTACACCTTC
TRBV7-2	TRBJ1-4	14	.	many	CASSPGGTNEKLFF	TGTGCCAGCAGCCCCGGGGGAACTAATGAAAAACTGTTTTTT
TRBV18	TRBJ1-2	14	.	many	CASSPPGRGTGYTF	TGTGCCAGCTCACCACCGGGAAGGGGCACGGGCTACACCTTC
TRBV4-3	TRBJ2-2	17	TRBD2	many	CASSQDRGREITGELFF	TGCGCCAGCAGCCAAGATAGAGGGCGGGAGATCACCGGGGAGCTGTTTTTT
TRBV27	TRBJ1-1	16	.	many	CASRRLGSPMEAEAFF	TGTGCCAGCAGGAGGTTGGGGTCACCGATGGAGGCTGAAGCTTTCTTT
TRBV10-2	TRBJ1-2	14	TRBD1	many	CASSPGQGNYGYTF	TGCGCCAGCAGCCCGGGACAGGGAAACTATGGCTACACCTTC
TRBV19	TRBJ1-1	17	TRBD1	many	CASIRDRGAPMNTEAFF	TGTGCCAGTATTCGTGACAGGGGAGCCCCCATGAACACTGAAGCTTTCTTT
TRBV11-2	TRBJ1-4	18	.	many	CASSLNLGRGQGNEKLFF	TGTGCCAGCAGCTTAAACTTGGGTCGGGGTCAGGGGAATGAAAAACTGTTTTTT
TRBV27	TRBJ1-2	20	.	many	CASSLSGPGHISDPNYGYTF	TGTGCCAGCAGTTTGTCTGGCCCGGGACACATTTCTGACCCTAACTATGGCTACACCTTC